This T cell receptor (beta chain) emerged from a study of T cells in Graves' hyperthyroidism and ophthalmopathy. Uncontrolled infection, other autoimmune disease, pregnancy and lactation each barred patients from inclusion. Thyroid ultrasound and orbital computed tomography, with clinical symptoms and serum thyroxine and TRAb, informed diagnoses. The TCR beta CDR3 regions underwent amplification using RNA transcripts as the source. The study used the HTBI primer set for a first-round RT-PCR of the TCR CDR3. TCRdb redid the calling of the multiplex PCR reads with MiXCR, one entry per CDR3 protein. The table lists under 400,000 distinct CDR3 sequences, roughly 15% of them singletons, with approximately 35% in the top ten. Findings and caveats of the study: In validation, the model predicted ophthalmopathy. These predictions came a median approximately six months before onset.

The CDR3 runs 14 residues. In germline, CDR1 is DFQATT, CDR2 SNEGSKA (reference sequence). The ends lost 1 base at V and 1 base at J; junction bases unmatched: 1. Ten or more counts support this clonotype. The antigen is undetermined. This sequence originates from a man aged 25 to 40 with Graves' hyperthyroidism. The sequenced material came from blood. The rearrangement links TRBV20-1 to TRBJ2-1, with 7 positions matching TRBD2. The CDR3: CSARGSGSYNEQFF. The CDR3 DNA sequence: TGCAGTGCTAGAGGTAGCGGGTCCTACAATGAGCAGTTCTTC.